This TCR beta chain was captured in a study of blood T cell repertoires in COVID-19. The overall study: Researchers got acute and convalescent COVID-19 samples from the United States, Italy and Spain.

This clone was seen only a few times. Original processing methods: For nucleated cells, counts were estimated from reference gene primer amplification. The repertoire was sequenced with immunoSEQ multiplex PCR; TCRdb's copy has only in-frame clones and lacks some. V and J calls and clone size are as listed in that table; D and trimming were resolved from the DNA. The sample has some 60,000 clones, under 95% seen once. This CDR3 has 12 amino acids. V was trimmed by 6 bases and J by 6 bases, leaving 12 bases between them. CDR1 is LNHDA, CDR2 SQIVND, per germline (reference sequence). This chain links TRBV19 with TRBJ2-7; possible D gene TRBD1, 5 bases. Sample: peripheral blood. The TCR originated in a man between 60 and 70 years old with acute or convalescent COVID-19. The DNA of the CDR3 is TGTGCCAGTAGATCCCGACAGTTCGAGCAGTACTTC. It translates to CASRSRQFEQYF.